These 20 T cell receptor beta chains share one sample of origin, sequenced in a study of T cell repertoires in cytomegalovirus infection. A single record per CDR3 protein comes from TCRdb applying MiXCR to the reads. The profile shows 400,000 to 550,000 distinct CDR3 sequences, roughly 12% of them singletons. Sample: PBMCs. The source is a human donor in good health (CMV status not recorded). Some clones in this sample may be carry-over from other donors' samples.

Many counts were recorded for this clonotype. The J gene is TRBJ1-4, the V gene TRBV5-4; no firm D call. V lost 5 bases to trimming and J lost 0 bases, with 8 bases between them. This CDR3 region has 14 residues. Germline assignment: CDR1 SGHNT and CDR2 YYREEE (reference sequence). CDR3 DNA: TGTGCCAGCAGTGCCGGGACAACTAATGAAAAACTGTTTTTT. Translated: CASSAGTTNEKLFF.

This clonotype was observed many times. J is TRBJ2-1 and V is TRBV7-2, with TRBD2 matching over 10 bases. V lost 5 bases, J lost 8 bases, and 6 bases stayed unmatched. CDR3 length: 14 residues. Germline V CDR1 and CDR2: SGHTA, FQGNSA. As DNA, the CDR3 is TGTGCCAGCAGCCCTAGCGGGAGTCGCGATGAGCAGTTCTTC. This translates into CASSPSGSRDEQFF.

This clonotype was seen at least ten times. The chain is built from TRBV11-2 and TRBJ1-1; 8 bases align to TRBD1. Germline CDR1 reads SGHAT; CDR2 reads FQNNGV. This CDR3 is 17 amino acids long. Trimming cost V 6 bases and J 1 base; bases outside gene matches: 13. The CDR3 nucleotides are TGTGCCAGCAGATCGGGAAGGCAGGGGGCCGAGAACACTGAAGCTTTCTTT. This gives the protein CASRSGRQGAENTEAFF. The complete variable domain, with remaining parts taken from reference TRBV11-2 and TRBJ1-1, reads EAGVAQSPRYKIIEKRQSVAFWCNPISGHATLYWYQQILGQGPKLLIQFQNNGVVDDSQLPKDRFSAERLKGVDSTLKIQPAKLEDSAVYLCASRSGRQGAENTEAFFGQGTRLTVV.

CDR3 residues: CASNLSGRIGENEQFF. CDR3 DNA sequence: TGTGCCAGCAATCTTAGCGGGAGGATTGGGGAAAATGAGCAGTTCTTC. The V call is TRBV28, the J call TRBJ2-1, with 10 nucleotides matching TRBD2. Germline assignment: CDR1 MDHEN and CDR2 SYDVKM. The CDR3 extends over 16 amino acids. Losses at the gene ends were 7 bases for V and 7 bases for J; bases not matched to a gene: 13.

This clonotype was counted many times. The chain joins TRBV7-2 to TRBJ1-2; D uncertain. Germline V gene sequence: CDR1 SGHTA, CDR2 FQGNSA. The CDR3 totals 15 residues. The ends were cut back, 2 bases at V and 4 bases at J, with 14 bases in the middle. As DNA, the CDR3 is TGTGCCAGCAGCTTACGACTCAATCCGTCCTATGGCTACACCTTC. This sequence encodes CASSLRLNPSYGYTF.

Worth noting for this clonotype: Lacking the conserved final phenylalanine or tryptophan, this CDR3 likely reflects a read error. The genes are TRBV5-6 and TRBJ2-7; 8 positions agree with TRBD2. The germline gives CDR1 SGHDT, CDR2 YYEEEE. This CDR3 contains 14 residues. The J segment lost 0 bases and the V segment lost 5 bases, leaving 4 bases of the junction unmatched. The CDR3 nucleotides read TGTGCCAGCAGGCCGAGCGGGAGCTCCTACGAGCAGTACTTG. Its protein is CASRPSGSSYEQYL.

This clonotype has at least ten counts. The V call is TRBV7-3, the J call TRBJ2-2, with 8 nucleotides matching TRBD1. After removal of 0 bases from V and 0 bases from J, the junction contained 6 bases not matched to a gene. CDR1 is SGHTA and CDR2 is FQGTGA in the germline V gene. This CDR3 is built from 18 residues. In DNA, the CDR3 is TGTGCCAGCAGCTTAACGGGCCGACAGGGGCCGAACACCGGGGAGCTGTTTTTT. This gives the protein CASSLTGRQGPNTGELFF.

This clonotype occurred many times. The chain recombines TRBV6-6 with TRBJ1-2, with D possibly being TRBD1 (5 bases). The CDR3 covers 12 residues. CDR1 is MNHNY and CDR2 is SVGAGI in the germline V gene (reference sequence). The V end lost 7 bases, the J end lost 7 bases, and 13 bases lay between the germline ends. The CDR3 is CASILGRGGYTF. CDR3 nucleotide sequence: TGTGCCAGCATCCTGGGACGTGGTGGCTACACCTTC.

This clonotype was found many times. V is TRBV27 and J is TRBJ1-2; 8 nucleotides align to TRBD1. This CDR3 comprises 13 residues. Germline-derived CDR1 and CDR2 are MNHEY and SMNVEV (reference sequence). Losses at the gene ends were 4 bases for V and 7 bases for J; bases not matched to a gene: 5. CDR3 in DNA: TGTGCCAGCAGTTACGGACAGGGCAGTGGCTACACCTTC. Translating it yields CASSYGQGSGYTF.

This clonotype came up many times. The V gene is TRBV7-8, the J gene TRBJ1-4; D gene uncertain. The length of the CDR3 is 13 residues. Germline V CDR1 and CDR2: SGHVS, FQNEAQ. Trimming left V 0 bases short and J 12 bases short, with 11 bases between. The CDR3 DNA follows: TGTGCCAGCAGCTTAGCGCCCGGGGTAGAACTGTTTTTT. This encodes CASSLAPGVELFF.

The sample holds many counts of this clonotype. The J gene is TRBJ1-2, the V gene TRBV7-6; no clear D. V gave up 2 bases and J gave up 6 bases, with 10 bases separating them. The CDR3 length is 13 residues. Germline V gene data show CDR1 as SGHVS and CDR2 as FNYEAQ. The CDR3, as DNA: TGTGCCAGCAGCTTACCCGAGGCGAATGGCTACACCTTC. This encodes CASSLPEANGYTF.

The chain combines TRBV2 with TRBJ1-5; 8 bases line up with TRBD1. Per the germline V gene, CDR1 is SNHLY and CDR2 is FYNNEI. The CDR3 is 13 amino acids. Trimming removed 6 bases from V and 6 bases from J; junction bases left unmatched: 4. The CDR3 loop is CASRSGGGQPQHF. The CDR3 nucleotides are TGTGCCAGCAGATCAGGGGGCGGTCAGCCCCAGCATTTT.

This clonotype was found a few times. The rearrangement uses TRBV9 and TRBJ1-1, with no clear D. The germline gives CDR1 SGDLS, CDR2 YYNGEE. The germline V and J ends were trimmed by 7 bases and 0 bases, with 10 bases remaining between them. CDR3 size: 13 residues. CDR3 bases: TGTGCCAGCGCGGGCGATATGAACACTGAAGCTTTCTTT. This encodes CASAGDMNTEAFF. The entire variable domain, with the rest obtained from reference TRBV9 and TRBJ1-1, is as follows: DSGVTQTPKHLITATGQRVTLRCSPRSGDLSVYWYQQSLDQGLQFLIQYYNGEERAKGNILERFSAQQFPDLHSELNLSSLELGDSALYFCASAGDMNTEAFFGQGTRLTVV.

This clonotype appeared many times. J is TRBJ2-5 and V is TRBV12-3 or TRBV12-4; D uncertain. The germline V and J ends were trimmed by 4 bases and 1 base, with 7 bases remaining between them. This CDR3 region has 13 residues. The CDR3 DNA is TGTGCCAGCAGTTCCAATTTCCAAGAGACCCAGTACTTC. It specifies CASSSNFQETQYF.

The table lists this clonotype with many counts. The chain recombines TRBV7-3 with TRBJ2-2, with D unresolved. V gave up 2 bases and J gave up 6 bases, with 10 bases separating them. Germline CDR1 SGHTA, CDR2 FQGTGA. The length of the CDR3 is 14 residues. The CDR3 DNA reads as TGTGCCAGCAGCTTACTTAATTCCCCCGGGGAGCTGTTTTTT. Amino acids: CASSLLNSPGELFF.

This clonotype was found many times. The chain has TRBV7-8 and TRBJ2-1, with 7 bases aligning to TRBD1. Germline V gene data show CDR1 as SGHVS and CDR2 as FQNEAQ. The length of the CDR3 is 15 residues. With 1 base clipped from V and 4 bases from J, the junction kept 4 bases outside the gene matches. This chain's CDR3 is CASSLVTGDYNEQFF. CDR3 in DNA: TGTGCCAGCAGCTTAGTTACAGGGGATTACAATGAGCAGTTCTTC.

The chain links TRBV7-9 to TRBJ1-5, with TRBD1 matching 9 bases. V gave up 7 bases and J gave up 4 bases; unmatched junction bases: 5. CDR3 length: 14 residues. The V gene's germline CDR1 is SEHNR and CDR2 FQNEAQ (reference sequence). The CDR3: CASNTGQGNQPQHF. As DNA, the CDR3 is TGTGCCAGCAATACCGGACAGGGGAATCAGCCCCAGCATTTT.

A few counts support this clonotype. The chain links TRBV5-6 to TRBJ1-4; 9 bases fit TRBD1. The germline V gene has CDR1 SGHDT and CDR2 YYEEEE. This CDR3 region has 17 residues. V lost 0 bases, J lost 3 bases, and 6 bases stayed unmatched. The DNA for the CDR3 is TGTGCCAGCAGCTTGGCGGGACAGGGCGATTCTAATGAAAAACTGTTTTTT. It is translated as CASSLAGQGDSNEKLFF.

This clonotype occurred many times. The chain combines TRBV7-9 with TRBJ2-3, with D unresolved. CDR1 SEHNR and CDR2 FQNEAQ come from the germline V gene (reference sequence). Trimming took off 3 bases at V and 0 bases at J, with 19 bases between the two ends. The CDR3 totals 18 residues. CDR3 coding DNA: TGTGCCAGCAGCTTCCGCCTATTCGGAAGACCTAGCACAGATACGCAGTATTTT. Encoded protein: CASSFRLFGRPSTDTQYF.

In its sample, this clonotype was seen many times. The chain has TRBV7-9 and TRBJ2-5; D call uncertain. CDR3 size: 13 residues. The V gene lost 3 bases and the J gene lost 5 bases, with 10 bases spanning the gap. CDR1 is SEHNR, CDR2 FQNEAQ, per germline (reference sequence). In DNA form, the CDR3 reads TGTGCCAGCAGCTTCGACTCCGCGGAGACCCAGTACTTC. Its translation is CASSFDSAETQYF.